This TCR beta chain was sequenced in a study of blood T cell repertoires in COVID-19. Study-wide context: Sample material is recorded as cDNA or gDNA derived from T cells, B-cell-depleted T cells, or PBMCs.

Only in-frame clones appear in the TCRdb table, and some are missing; sequencing was by immunoSEQ multiplex PCR. The sample records tens of thousands of clones, about nine tenths being singletons. The CDR3 length is 12 residues. Germline values: CDR1 SGHNT, CDR2 YYREEE (reference sequence). Trimming removed 4 bases from V and 1 base from J, with 4 bases in between. This receptor was identified in an elderly man in a cohort sampled during active COVID-19. The sample consisted of peripheral blood. The chain combines TRBV5-4 with TRBJ2-3; D is unresolved. CDR3 residues: CASSPGTDTQYF. In nucleotides, the CDR3 is TGTGCCAGCAGCCCCGGCACAGATACGCAGTATTTT.